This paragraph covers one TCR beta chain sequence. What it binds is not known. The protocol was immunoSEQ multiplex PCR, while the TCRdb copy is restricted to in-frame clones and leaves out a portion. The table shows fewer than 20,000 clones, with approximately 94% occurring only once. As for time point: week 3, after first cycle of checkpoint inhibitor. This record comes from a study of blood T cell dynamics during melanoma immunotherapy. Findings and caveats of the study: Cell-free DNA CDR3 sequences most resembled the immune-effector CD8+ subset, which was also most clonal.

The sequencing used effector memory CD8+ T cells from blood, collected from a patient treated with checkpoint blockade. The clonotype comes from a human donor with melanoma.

CDR3 loop: CASSLRSGDYGYTF. The DNA for the CDR3 is TGTGCCAGCAGTCTAAGGTCAGGGGACTATGGCTACACCTTC. The chain is built from TRBV27 and TRBJ1-2, with D possibly being TRBD1 (6 bases). Germline V gives CDR1 MNHEY, CDR2 SMNVEV (reference sequence). V was cut by 5 bases and J by 3 bases, with 13 bases left in between. CDR3 length: 14 residues.